This TCR beta chain was identified in a study of shared clonotypes between healthy human individuals. About the research overall: Donors consisted of a couple of women and a few men between 18 and 49.

Trimming removed 7 bases from V and 6 bases from J, with 13 bases in between. The CDR3 length is 13 residues. Germline V CDR1 and CDR2: MDHEN, SYDVKM. Data came from immunoSEQ multiplex PCR; TCRdb stores just in-frame clones and leaves some out. Among 490,000 or so clones listed, 79% were seen once. The sequencing input was PBMCs. The J gene is TRBJ2-4, the V gene TRBV28, with TRBD1 as a possible D gene (6 bases). This TCR derives from a middle-aged woman in good health. Some clones in this sample may be carry-over from other donors' samples. The CDR3, as DNA: TGTGCCAGCAACTTCCGAGGGGGAAACATTCAGTACTTC. This gives the protein CASNFRGGNIQYF.